The sequence of this T cell receptor beta chain was determined in a study of blood T cell repertoires in COVID-19. Whole-study context: The analysed material was cDNA or gDNA that came from T cells, B-cell-depleted T cells, or PBMCs.

Assay used: immunoSEQ multiplex PCR; TCRdb lists only in-frame clones, some missing. This table holds about 210,000 clones, around 80% found once. V trimming: 5 bases; J trimming: 7 bases; junction bases outside the gene matches: 3. Germline V gene data show CDR1 as SGHNT and CDR2 as YENEEA. The CDR3 spans 13 residues. The clonotype was recovered from a woman between 35 and 50 years old with acute or convalescent COVID-19. This sequence joins TRBV11-3 and TRBJ1-2; 11 bases line up with TRBD1. Sequencing used peripheral blood. For the CDR3, the DNA is TGTGCCAGCAGCCGGACAGGGGGCGGTGGCTACACCTTC. It encodes CASSRTGGGGYTF. The variable domain in full, completed from reference TRBV11-3 and TRBJ1-2, reads EAGVVQSPRYKIIEKKQPVAFWCNPISGHNTLYWYLQNLGQGPELLIRYENEEAVDDSQLPKDRFSAERLKGVDSTLKIQPAELGDSAVYLCASSRTGGGGYTFGSGTRLTVV.